The text below deals with one TCR beta chain. A read error may account for a junction end that differs from germline. This entry belongs to a study of blood T cell repertoires in COVID-19. The CDR3 loop spans 13 amino acids. Per germline, CDR1 SSHAT and CDR2 FNYEAQ (reference sequence). Profiled with immunoSEQ multiplex PCR; TCRdb holds only in-frame clones, not every one. The sample lists roughly 190,000 clones, around 80% occurring once. The TCR originated in a woman between 55 and 75 years old with COVID-19, enrolled during active disease. Sequencing was done on a sample of peripheral blood. The rearrangement uses TRBV7-7 and TRBJ1-3; the D is unclear. The CDR3 reads CASSSGGGNTIYF. The CDR3 bases are TGTGCTAGCAGCTCGGGAGGTGGAAACACCATATATTTT.